Listed here are 9 T cell receptor beta chains from one sample, sequenced in a study of vaccination effects on CD4 cells after COVID-19. Assay used: immunoSEQ multiplex PCR; TCRdb lists only in-frame clones, some missing. The table has about 37,000 clones, about 70% seen once. Following 10 days of culture, CD4+ T cells were isolated. No antigen has been assigned to these receptors. This specimen consisted of CD4+ T cells from PBMCs cultured without peptide, obtained before COVID-19 vaccination. The receptors stem from a human donor who received a COVID-19 vaccine.

This clone was seen a few times. The rearrangement joins TRBV5-1 to TRBJ2-3; D not certain. The CDR3 is 16 residues long. Trimming removed 0 bases from V and 0 bases from J, with 11 bases in between. The germline V gene encodes CDR1 SGHRS and CDR2 YFSETQ. The CDR3 here is CASSLADYPSTDTQYF. The CDR3 bases are TGCGCCAGCAGCTTGGCCGATTATCCAAGCACAGATACGCAGTATTTT.

This chain joins TRBV6-2 or TRBV6-3 and TRBJ2-6; 7 bases match TRBD1. The junction had 8 bases not matched to a gene; V was cut back by 5 bases and J by 1 base. The CDR3 is 17 amino acids. CDR1 MNHEY and CDR2 SVGEGT come from the germline V gene. CDR3 sequence: CASSTQGKVSGANVLTF. The CDR3 DNA sequence: TGTGCCAGCAGTACACAGGGGAAGGTATCTGGGGCCAACGTCCTGACTTTC.

This clone was picked up a small number of times. The chain combines TRBV19 with TRBJ1-1, with 7 bases fitting TRBD1. This CDR3 is built from 15 residues. Germline CDR1 and CDR2: LNHDA and SQIVND (reference sequence). With 3 bases clipped from V and 11 bases from J, the junction kept 15 bases outside the gene matches. The DNA for the CDR3 is TGTGCCAGTAGTATCCACCTAACAGGGGAGTTGAAGGCTTTCTTT. Its protein is CASSIHLTGELKAFF.

The J gene is TRBJ1-6, the V gene TRBV9; no clear D. The CDR3 runs to 13 residues. Germline V lookup: CDR1 SGDLS, CDR2 YYNGEE. V was cut by 0 bases and J by 9 bases, with 7 bases left in between. The CDR3 is CASSVATSSPLHF. The CDR3 coding sequence is TGTGCCAGCAGCGTAGCTACGAGTTCACCCCTCCACTTT.

This clone came up a few times. The chain carries TRBV18 and TRBJ2-5; D is ambiguous. The V and J ends lost 5 bases and 1 base respectively, with 11 bases between them. Germline V lookup: CDR1 KGHSH, CDR2 LQKENI. CDR3 length: 14 residues. This CDR3 reads CASSSEALQETQYF. CDR3 sequence (DNA): TGTGCCAGCTCAAGCGAGGCCCTCCAAGAGACCCAGTACTTC.

The gene calls are TRBV3-1 (or the pseudogene TRBV3-2) and TRBJ2-7, with D possibly matching TRBD1 (5 bases). V shed 0 bases and J shed 6 bases, with 6 bases lying between them. The CDR3 sequence is 12 residues long. Per germline, CDR1 LGHDT and CDR2 YNNKEL (reference sequence). The CDR3 nucleotides read TGTGCCAGCAGCCAAGACAGGGCCGAGCAGTACTTC. This translates into CASSQDRAEQYF.

V gene TRBV3-1 (or the pseudogene TRBV3-2) combines with J gene TRBJ1-6; TRBD1 matches 8 bases. With V trimmed by 10 bases and J by 6 bases, 14 bases remained unmatched. The CDR3 runs to 16 residues. CDR1 is LGHDT, CDR2 YNNKEL, per germline (reference sequence). The DNA of the CDR3 is TGTGCCACGGCGGGGCAGGGGGCGCCTGTTAATTCACCCCTCCACTTT. Translating it yields CATAGQGAPVNSPLHF.

This clone turned up a few times. The chain has TRBV2 and TRBJ1-1, with D possibly TRBD1 on 6 matching bases. This CDR3 region has 14 residues. With 7 bases removed from V and 4 bases from J, the gap between germline ends came to 16 bases. CDR1 SNHLY and CDR2 FYNNEI come from the germline V gene. The CDR3 sequence: CASTKTGMTTEAFF. The CDR3 bases are TGTGCCAGCACGAAGACAGGCATGACCACTGAAGCTTTCTTT.

This chain links TRBV7-9 with TRBJ1-2; weak D call: TRBD1 (6 bases). There are 19 residues in the CDR3. The V gene lost 5 bases and the J gene lost 0 bases, with 25 bases spanning the gap. CDR1 is SEHNR and CDR2 is FQNEAQ in the germline V gene (reference sequence). The DNA for the CDR3 is TGTGCCAGCAGCAGATTACAGGGACCAGCCACTTACTCTAACTATGGCTACACCTTC. Its translation is CASSRLQGPATYSNYGYTF.